The present T cell receptor (beta chain) was sequenced within a study of blood T cell repertoires in COVID-19. The overall study: Whether acute or convalescent, the COVID-19 samples came from the United States, Italy and Spain. Nucleic acid was either cDNA or gDNA, and it came from T cells, B-cell-depleted T cells, or PBMCs.

Per the original methods: The authors estimated nucleated cell counts from reference gene primer amplification. Assay: immunoSEQ multiplex PCR; the TCRdb copy retains only in-frame clones and omits some. V and J calls and clone size are copied from that table; D and trimming were computed from the DNA. The sample records 50,000 to 60,000 clones, over 75% being singletons. The CDR3 sequence is 15 residues long. Trimming shortened V by 1 base and J by 3 bases, and 13 bases separated the two germline ends. The V gene's germline CDR1 is SGHVS and CDR2 FNYEAQ. Followed longitudinally, the Seattle patients had been enrolled during active infection.

Sequencing was done on a sample of peripheral blood. The rearrangement uses TRBV7-6 and TRBJ2-7; D is unresolved. The origin of this receptor is a woman older than 75 with COVID-19, enrolled during active disease. Written as DNA, the CDR3 is TGTGCCAGCAGCTTAGAGGCTGGCAGGCACTACGAGCAGTACTTC. It encodes CASSLEAGRHYEQYF.